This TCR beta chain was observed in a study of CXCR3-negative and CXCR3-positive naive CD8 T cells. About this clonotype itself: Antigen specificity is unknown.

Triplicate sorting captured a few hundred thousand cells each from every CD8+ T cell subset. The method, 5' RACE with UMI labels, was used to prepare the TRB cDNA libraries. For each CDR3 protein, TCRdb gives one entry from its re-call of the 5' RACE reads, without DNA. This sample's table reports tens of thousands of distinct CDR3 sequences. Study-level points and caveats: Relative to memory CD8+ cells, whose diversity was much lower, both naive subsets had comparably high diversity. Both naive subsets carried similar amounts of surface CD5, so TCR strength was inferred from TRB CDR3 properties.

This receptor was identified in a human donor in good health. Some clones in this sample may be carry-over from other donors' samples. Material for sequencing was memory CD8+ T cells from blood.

CDR3 protein: CASSLDPGGGNEQFF. The J gene is TRBJ2-1, the V gene TRBV5-1; TCRdb proposes TRBD1, but this gene call is untestable without DNA. The CDR3 spans 15 residues. Germline CDR1 is SGHRS and CDR2 is YFSETQ.